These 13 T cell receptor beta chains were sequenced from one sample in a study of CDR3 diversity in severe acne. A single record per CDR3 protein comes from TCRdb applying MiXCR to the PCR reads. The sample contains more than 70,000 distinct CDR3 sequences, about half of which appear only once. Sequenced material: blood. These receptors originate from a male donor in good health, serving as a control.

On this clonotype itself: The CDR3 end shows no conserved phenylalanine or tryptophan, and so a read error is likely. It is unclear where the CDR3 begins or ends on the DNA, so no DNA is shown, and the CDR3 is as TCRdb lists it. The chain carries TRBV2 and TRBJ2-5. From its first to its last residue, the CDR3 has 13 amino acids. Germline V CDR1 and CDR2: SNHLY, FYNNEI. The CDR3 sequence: CASKAYYGYTFGS.

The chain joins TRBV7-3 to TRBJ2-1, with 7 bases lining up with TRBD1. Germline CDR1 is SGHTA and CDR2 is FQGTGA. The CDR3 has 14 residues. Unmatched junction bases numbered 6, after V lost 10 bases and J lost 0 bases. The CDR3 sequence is CANPTGSSYNEQFF. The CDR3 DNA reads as TGTGCCAACCCGACAGGGAGCTCCTACAATGAGCAGTTCTTC.

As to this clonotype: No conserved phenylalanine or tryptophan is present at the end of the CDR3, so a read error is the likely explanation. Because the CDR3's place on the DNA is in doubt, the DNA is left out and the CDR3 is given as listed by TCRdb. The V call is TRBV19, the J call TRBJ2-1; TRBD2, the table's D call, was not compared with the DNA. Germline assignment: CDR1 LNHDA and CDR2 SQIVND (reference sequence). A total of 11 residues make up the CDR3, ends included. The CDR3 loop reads CAWRRHAEKFP.

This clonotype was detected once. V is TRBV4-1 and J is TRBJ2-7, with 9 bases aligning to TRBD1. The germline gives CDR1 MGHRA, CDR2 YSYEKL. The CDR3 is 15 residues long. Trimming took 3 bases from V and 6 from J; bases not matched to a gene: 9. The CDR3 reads CASSHPGQGLFEQYF. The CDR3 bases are TGCGCCAGCAGCCATCCGGGACAGGGTCTTTTCGAGCAGTACTTC.

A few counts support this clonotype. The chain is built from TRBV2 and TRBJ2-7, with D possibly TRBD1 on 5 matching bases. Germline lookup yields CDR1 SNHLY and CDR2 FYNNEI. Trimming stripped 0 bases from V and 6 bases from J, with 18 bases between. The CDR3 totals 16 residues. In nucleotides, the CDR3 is TGTGCCAGCAGTGAAGCGGGGCGCGGCCCTCTCTTCGAGCAGTACTTC. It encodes CASSEAGRGPLFEQYF.

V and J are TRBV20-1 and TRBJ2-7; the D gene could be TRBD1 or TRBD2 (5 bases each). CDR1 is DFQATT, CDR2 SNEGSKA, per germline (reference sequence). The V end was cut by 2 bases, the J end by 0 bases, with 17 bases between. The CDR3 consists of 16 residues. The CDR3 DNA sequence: TGCAGTGCTAGAAGGCCCGGGGACGGATCCTCCTACGAGCAGTACTTC. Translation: CSARRPGDGSSYEQYF.

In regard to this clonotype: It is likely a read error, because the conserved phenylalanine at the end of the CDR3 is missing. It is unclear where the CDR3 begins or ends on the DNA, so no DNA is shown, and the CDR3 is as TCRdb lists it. CDR3 loop: CASRPHRGE. This chain links TRBV6-5 with TRBJ2-7; TRBD1 is the table's D call, not checked against the DNA. The germline V gene encodes CDR1 MNHEY and CDR2 SVGAGI. The CDR3 spans 9 residues, counting both ends.

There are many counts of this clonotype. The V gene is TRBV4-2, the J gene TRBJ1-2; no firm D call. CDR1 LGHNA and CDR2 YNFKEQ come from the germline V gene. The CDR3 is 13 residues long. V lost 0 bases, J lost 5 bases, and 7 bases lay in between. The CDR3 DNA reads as TGTGCCAGCAGCCAAGATTCGATTTATGGCTACACCTTC. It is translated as CASSQDSIYGYTF.

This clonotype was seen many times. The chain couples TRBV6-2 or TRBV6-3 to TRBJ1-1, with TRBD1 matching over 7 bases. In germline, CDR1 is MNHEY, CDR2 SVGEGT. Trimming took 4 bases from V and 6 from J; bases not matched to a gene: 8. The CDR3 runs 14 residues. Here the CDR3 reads CASSSYPTGSEAFF. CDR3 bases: TGTGCCAGCAGTTCGTATCCGACAGGGTCTGAAGCTTTCTTT.

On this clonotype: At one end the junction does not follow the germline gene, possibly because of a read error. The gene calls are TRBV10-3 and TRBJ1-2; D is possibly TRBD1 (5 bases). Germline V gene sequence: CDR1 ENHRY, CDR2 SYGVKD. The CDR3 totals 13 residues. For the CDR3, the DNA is TGTGCCAGCAGTCCCAATTGGCAGGGCGGCTACACCTTC. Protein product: CASSPNWQGGYTF.

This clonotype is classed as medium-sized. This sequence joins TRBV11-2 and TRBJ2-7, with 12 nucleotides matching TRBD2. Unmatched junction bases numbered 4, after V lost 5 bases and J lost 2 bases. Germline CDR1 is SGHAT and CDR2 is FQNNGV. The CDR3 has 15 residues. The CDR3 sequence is CASSQTSGGTYEQYF. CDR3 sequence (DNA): TGTGCCAGCAGCCAAACTAGCGGGGGGACCTACGAGCAGTACTTC.

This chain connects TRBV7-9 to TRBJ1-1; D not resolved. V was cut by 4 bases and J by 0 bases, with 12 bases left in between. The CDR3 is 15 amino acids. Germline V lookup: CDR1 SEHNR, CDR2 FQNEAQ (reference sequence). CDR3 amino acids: CASSSRPRMNTEAFF. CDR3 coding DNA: TGTGCCAGCAGCTCCCGGCCTCGGATGAACACTGAAGCTTTCTTT.

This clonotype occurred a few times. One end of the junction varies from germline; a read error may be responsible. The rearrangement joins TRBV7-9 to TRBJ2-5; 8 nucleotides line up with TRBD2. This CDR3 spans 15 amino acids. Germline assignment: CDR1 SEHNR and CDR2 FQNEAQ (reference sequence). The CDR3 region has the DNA TGTGCCAGCAGCCTAGCAGCGGGGGCTCGGGAGACCCAGTACTTC. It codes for CASSLAAGARETQYF.